The subject of this entry is one T cell receptor (beta chain). This sample is part of a study of cytomegalovirus exposure and HLA in healthy donors. Vbeta (60) and Jbeta (13) primers were used in the PCR. The data were produced by immunoSEQ multiplex PCR, yet TCRdb's version contains in-frame clones alone and is incomplete. The data hold 150,000 to 200,000 clones, with roughly three quarters observed a single time. The sequence was collected from a woman aged 45-60 years in good health and CMV-seronegative. The sample consisted of PBMCs.

Written as DNA, the CDR3 is TGTGCCAGCACACATCTCTATGAGCAGTTCTTC. Translated: CASTHLYEQFF. The chain uses TRBV28 and TRBJ2-1; D is undetermined. Trimming removed 7 bases at V and 8 bases at J, with 9 bases between. CDR1 is MDHEN and CDR2 is SYDVKM in the germline V gene. The CDR3 sequence is 11 residues long. The complete variable domain, with remaining parts taken from reference TRBV28 and TRBJ2-1, reads DVKVTQSSRYLVKRTGEKVFLECVQDMDHENMFWYRQDPGLGLRLIYFSYDVKMKEKGDIPEGYSVSREKKERFSLILESASTNQTSMYLCASTHLYEQFFGPGTRLTVL.